Below are 13 T cell receptor beta chains sequenced from a single sample in a study of radiation and T cells in renal cell carcinoma. TCRdb's copy holds only in-frame clones and misses some; the assay was immunoSEQ multiplex PCR. The profile shows some 100,000 clones, more than 65% of them singletons. The sample's time point: blood 4 weeks post-SBRT, at nephrectomy. The treatment here: 15 Gy SBRT to primary tumor, nephrectomy 4 weeks later. The starting material was blood, obtained from a patient whose treatment included radiotherapy and nephrectomy. Receptor source: a man in his fifties or sixties with renal cell carcinoma.

The chain has TRBV5-6 and TRBJ1-2; D is undetermined. Trimming pared 3 bases from V and 7 bases from J, leaving 13 bases between. This CDR3 has 13 residues. The germline gives CDR1 SGHDT, CDR2 YYEEEE. The DNA for the CDR3 is TGTGCCAGCAGCTCGAGGATTCTGCGTGGCTACACCTTC. Encoded protein: CASSSRILRGYTF.

The chain combines TRBV6-7 with TRBJ2-5; weak D call: TRBD1 (6 bases). TRBV6-7 falls under the ORF class, with uncertain function. The CDR3 is 13 residues long. V gave up 4 bases and J gave up 3 bases, with 9 bases separating them. The DNA of the CDR3 is TGTGCCAGCAGTTTCAGGACAGAAGAGACCCAGTACTTC. This sequence encodes CASSFRTEETQYF.

V usage is TRBV14 and J usage is TRBJ1-2; D gene ambiguous. This CDR3 is built from 13 residues. Germline CDR1 reads SGHDN; CDR2 reads FVKESK. V lost 0 bases to trimming and J lost 3 bases, with 5 bases between them. CDR3 loop: CASSQDTYYGYTF. The CDR3 nucleotides read TGTGCCAGCAGCCAAGACACTTACTATGGCTACACCTTC. The full variable domain, its missing parts supplied by reference TRBV14 and TRBJ1-2, is EAGVTQFPSHSVIEKGQTVTLRCDPISGHDNLYWYRRVMGKEIKFLLHFVKESKQDESGMPNNRFLAERTGGTYSTLKVQPAELEDSGVYFCASSQDTYYGYTFGSGTRLTVV.

The chain has TRBV28 and TRBJ1-5; D not certain. This CDR3 contains 13 residues. Trimming removed 7 bases at V and 4 bases at J, with 11 bases between. In germline, CDR1 is MDHEN, CDR2 SYDVKM. The CDR3, as DNA: TGTGCCAGCACCGAGACTCCGAATCAGCCCCAGCATTTT. Protein: CASTETPNQPQHF.

This clone was seen more than once but under ten times. This chain uses TRBV7-9 with TRBJ2-5, with D tentatively TRBD2 (7 bases). The length of the CDR3 is 14 residues. V gave up 5 bases and J gave up 5 bases, with 15 bases separating them. CDR1 is SEHNR, CDR2 FQNEAQ, per germline (reference sequence). The CDR3 DNA follows: TGTGCCAGCAGCACGACTAGCAGGGGCGAGACCCAGTACTTC. Amino acids: CASSTTSRGETQYF.

The chain uses TRBV5-1 and TRBJ2-1; D perhaps matches TRBD2 (5 bases). V shed 6 bases and J shed 5 bases, with 12 bases lying between them. Looked up from germline, CDR1 is SGHRS and CDR2 is YFSETQ. CDR3 size: 13 residues. The CDR3 nucleotides read TGCGCCAGCAATTCGGACTGGCACAATGAGCAGTTCTTC. Amino acid sequence: CASNSDWHNEQFF.

This clone came up once. The V and J genes are TRBV9 and TRBJ2-3; D gene uncertain. Germline CDR1 is SGDLS and CDR2 is YYNGEE. V shed 1 base and J shed 2 bases, with 8 bases lying between them. The CDR3 loop spans 14 amino acids. The CDR3 nucleotides are TGTGCCAGCAGCGTAAGGACGAACACAGATACGCAGTATTTT. It codes for CASSVRTNTDTQYF. Filled out from reference TRBV9 and TRBJ2-3, the complete variable domain reads DSGVTQTPKHLITATGQRVTLRCSPRSGDLSVYWYQQSLDQGLQFLIQYYNGEERAKGNILERFSAQQFPDLHSELNLSSLELGDSALYFCASSVRTNTDTQYFGPGTRLTVL.

The chain uses TRBV4-2 and TRBJ2-7; 9 positions agree with TRBD1. Germline loops: CDR1 LGHNA, CDR2 YNFKEQ. J gave up 2 bases and V 3 bases, and 5 bases lay outside the gene matches. This CDR3 comprises 15 residues. The CDR3 sequence is CASSHETGGAYEQYF. In DNA form, the CDR3 reads TGTGCCAGCAGCCACGAGACAGGGGGAGCCTACGAGCAGTACTTC.

This clone has a single count. This chain links TRBV29-1 with TRBJ1-2, with D possibly TRBD1 on 6 matching bases. The CDR3 spans 13 residues. The V gene lost 6 bases and the J gene lost 4 bases, with 15 bases spanning the gap. CDR1 is SQVTM and CDR2 is ANQGSEA in the germline V gene. The DNA of the CDR3 is TGCAGCGTCGCTCAGGGGTTTGGCTATGGCTACACCTTC. This codes for CSVAQGFGYGYTF.

In this sample, this clone turned up a few times. The genes are TRBV7-9 and TRBJ2-5; 10 bases line up with TRBD1. The ends lost 3 bases at V and 2 bases at J; junction bases unmatched: 6. Germline lookup yields CDR1 SEHNR and CDR2 FQNEAQ (reference sequence). This CDR3 contains 16 residues. The CDR3 sequence is CASSLGDRGKQETQYF. In nucleotides, the CDR3 is TGTGCCAGCAGCTTGGGGGACAGGGGAAAACAAGAGACCCAGTACTTC.

The chain couples TRBV6-5 to TRBJ2-1; D is uncertain. Germline V lookup: CDR1 MNHEY, CDR2 SVGAGI. V shed 3 bases and J shed 8 bases, with 14 bases lying between them. This CDR3 region has 14 residues. The chain's CDR3 is CASSYGFSPDEQFF. The CDR3, as DNA: TGTGCCAGCAGTTATGGTTTCTCCCCAGATGAGCAGTTCTTC.

The chain uses TRBV6-1 and TRBJ1-3; the D gene is possibly TRBD1 (6 bases). Trimming took off 2 bases at V and 4 bases at J, with 12 bases between the two ends. The CDR3 has 15 amino acids. Germline-derived CDR1 and CDR2 are MNHNS and SASEGT. The CDR3 loop reads CASSEFGQIGNTIYF. For the CDR3, the DNA is TGTGCCAGCAGTGAATTTGGACAGATCGGAAACACCATATATTTT.

The gene calls are TRBV14 and TRBJ2-7; 13 positions agree with TRBD2. The germline V gene has CDR1 SGHDN and CDR2 FVKESK. V shed 4 bases, J shed 2 bases, and the junction held 2 bases outside the gene matches. This CDR3 contains 15 residues. CDR3 DNA sequence: TGTGCCAGCAGCCGCGGACTAGCGGGAGCCTACGAGCAGTACTTC. Protein sequence: CASSRGLAGAYEQYF.